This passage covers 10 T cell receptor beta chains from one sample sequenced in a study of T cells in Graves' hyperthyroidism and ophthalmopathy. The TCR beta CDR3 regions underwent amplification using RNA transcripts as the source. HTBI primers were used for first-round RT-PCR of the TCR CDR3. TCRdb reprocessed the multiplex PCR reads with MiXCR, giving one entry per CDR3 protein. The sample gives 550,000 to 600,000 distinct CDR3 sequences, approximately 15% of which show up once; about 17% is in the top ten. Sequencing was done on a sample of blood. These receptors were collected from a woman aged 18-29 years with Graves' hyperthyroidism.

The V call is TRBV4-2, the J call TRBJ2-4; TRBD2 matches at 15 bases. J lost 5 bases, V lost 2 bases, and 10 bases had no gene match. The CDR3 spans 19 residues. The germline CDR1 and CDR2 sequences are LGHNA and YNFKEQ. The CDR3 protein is CASSQSRTSGRARENIQYF. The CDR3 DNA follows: TGTGCCAGCAGCCAATCCCGGACTAGCGGGAGGGCCCGGGAAAACATTCAGTACTTC.

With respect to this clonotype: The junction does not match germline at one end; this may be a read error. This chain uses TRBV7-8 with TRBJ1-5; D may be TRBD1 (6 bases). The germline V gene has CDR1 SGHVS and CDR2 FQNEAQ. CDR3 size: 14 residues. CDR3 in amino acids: CASSLEGGRQPQRF. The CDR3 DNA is TGTGCCAGCAGCTTAGAAGGGGGACGGCAGCCCCAGCGTTTT.

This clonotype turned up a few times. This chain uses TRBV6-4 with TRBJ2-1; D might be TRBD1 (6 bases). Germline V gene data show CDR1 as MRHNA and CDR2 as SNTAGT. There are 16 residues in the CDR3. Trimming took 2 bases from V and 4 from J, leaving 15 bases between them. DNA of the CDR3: TGTGCCAGCAGTGACACTGGACAGCTAGAGTACAATGAGCAGTTCTTC. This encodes CASSDTGQLEYNEQFF.

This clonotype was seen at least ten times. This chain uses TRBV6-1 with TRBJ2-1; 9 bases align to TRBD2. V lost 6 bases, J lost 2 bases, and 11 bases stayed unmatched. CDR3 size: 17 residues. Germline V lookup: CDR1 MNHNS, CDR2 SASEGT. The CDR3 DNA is TGTGCCAGCAGACCCGGTTCTAGCGGGAAACCCTACAATGAGCAGTTCTTC. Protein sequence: CASRPGSSGKPYNEQFF.

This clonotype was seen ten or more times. DNA for the CDR3: TGTGCCACCAGCAGAGGACAGCTAGCGGGCGCATACAATGAGCAGTTCTTC. It is translated as CATSRGQLAGAYNEQFF. The chain couples TRBV15 to TRBJ2-1, with 8 bases fitting TRBD2. Germline CDR1 is LNHNV and CDR2 is YYDKDF (reference sequence). J was trimmed by 4 bases and V by 1 base; bases with no gene match: 9. The CDR3 extends over 17 amino acids.

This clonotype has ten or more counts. The CDR3 loop reads CATSRPWGVQGRETQYF. In DNA, the CDR3 is TGTGCCACCAGCAGACCCTGGGGAGTCCAAGGACGAGAGACCCAGTACTTC. The gene calls are TRBV15 and TRBJ2-5; D perhaps matches TRBD2 (5 bases). CDR1 and CDR2 from the germline V gene are LNHNV and YYDKDF (reference sequence). The V end lost 2 bases, the J end lost 4 bases, and 20 bases lay between the germline ends. The CDR3 length is 17 residues.

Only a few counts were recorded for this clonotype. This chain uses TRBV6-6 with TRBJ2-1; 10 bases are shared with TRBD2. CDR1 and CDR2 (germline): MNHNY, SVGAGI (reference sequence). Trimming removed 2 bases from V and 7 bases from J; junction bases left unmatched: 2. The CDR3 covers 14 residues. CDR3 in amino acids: CASSYLAGANEQFF. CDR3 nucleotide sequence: TGTGCCAGCAGTTACCTAGCGGGAGCTAATGAGCAGTTCTTC.

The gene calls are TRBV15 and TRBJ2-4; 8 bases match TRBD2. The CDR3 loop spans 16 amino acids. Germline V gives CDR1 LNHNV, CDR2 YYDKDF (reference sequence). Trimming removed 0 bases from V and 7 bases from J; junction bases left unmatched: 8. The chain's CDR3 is CATSRDLGRARNIQYF. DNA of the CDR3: TGTGCCACCAGCAGAGACCTCGGGAGGGCCCGGAACATTCAGTACTTC. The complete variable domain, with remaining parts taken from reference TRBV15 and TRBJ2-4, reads DAMVIQNPRYQVTQFGKPVTLSCSQTLNHNVMYWYQQKSSQAPKLLFHYYDKDFNNEADTPDNFQSRRPNTSFCFLDIRSPGLGDTAMYLCATSRDLGRARNIQYFGAGTRLSVL.

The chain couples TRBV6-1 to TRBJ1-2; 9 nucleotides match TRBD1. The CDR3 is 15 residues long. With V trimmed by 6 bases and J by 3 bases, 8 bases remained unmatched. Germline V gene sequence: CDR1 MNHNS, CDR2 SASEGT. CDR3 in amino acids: CASRETGGDHYGYTF. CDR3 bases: TGTGCCAGCAGGGAAACAGGGGGCGATCACTATGGCTACACCTTC.

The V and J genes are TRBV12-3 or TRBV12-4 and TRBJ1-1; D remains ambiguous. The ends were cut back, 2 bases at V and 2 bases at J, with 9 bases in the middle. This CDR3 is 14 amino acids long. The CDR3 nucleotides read TGTGCCAGCAGTTTATGGCAGCCTAACACTGAAGCTTTCTTT. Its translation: CASSLWQPNTEAFF.